This T cell receptor beta chain was sequenced during a study of cytomegalovirus exposure and HLA in healthy donors. At the level of the study: Early release data held some 79 million unique TCRs from HLA-typed donors.

In the PCR, 60 Vbeta and 13 Jbeta primers were used. Repertoires were generated with immunoSEQ multiplex PCR, while TCRdb's copy carries only in-frame clones and drops some. The sample holds 150,000 to 200,000 clones, 75% seen once. CDR3 length equals 15 residues. V was pared by 4 bases and J by 4 bases, with 8 bases of the junction left unmatched. Germline CDR1 and CDR2: SGHKS and YYEKEE (reference sequence). The sequence came from a woman in her 40s in good health and CMV-seropositive. This chain connects TRBV5-5 to TRBJ2-7, with 10 nucleotides matching TRBD1. Sequenced material: PBMCs. The CDR3 is CASSPRGQGGYEQYF. CDR3 DNA sequence: TGTGCCAGCAGCCCAAGAGGACAGGGGGGGTACGAGCAGTACTTC.